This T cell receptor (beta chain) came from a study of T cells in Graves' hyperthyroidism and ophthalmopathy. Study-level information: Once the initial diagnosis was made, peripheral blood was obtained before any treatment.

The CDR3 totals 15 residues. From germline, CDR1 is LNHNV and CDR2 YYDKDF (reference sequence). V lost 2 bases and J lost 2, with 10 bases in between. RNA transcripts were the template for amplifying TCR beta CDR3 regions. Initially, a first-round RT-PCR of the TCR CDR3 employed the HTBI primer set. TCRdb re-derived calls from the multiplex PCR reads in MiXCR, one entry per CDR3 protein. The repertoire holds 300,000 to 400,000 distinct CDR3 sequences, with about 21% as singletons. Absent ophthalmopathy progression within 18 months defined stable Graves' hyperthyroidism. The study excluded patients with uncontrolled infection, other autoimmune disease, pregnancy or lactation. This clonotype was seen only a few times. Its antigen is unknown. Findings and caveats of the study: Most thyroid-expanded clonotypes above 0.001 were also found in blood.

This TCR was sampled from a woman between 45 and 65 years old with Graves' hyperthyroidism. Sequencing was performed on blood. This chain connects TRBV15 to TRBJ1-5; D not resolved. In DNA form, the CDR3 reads TGTGCCACCAGCAGAACTCCGGGTCGCAATCAGCCCCAGCATTTT. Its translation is CATSRTPGRNQPQHF.